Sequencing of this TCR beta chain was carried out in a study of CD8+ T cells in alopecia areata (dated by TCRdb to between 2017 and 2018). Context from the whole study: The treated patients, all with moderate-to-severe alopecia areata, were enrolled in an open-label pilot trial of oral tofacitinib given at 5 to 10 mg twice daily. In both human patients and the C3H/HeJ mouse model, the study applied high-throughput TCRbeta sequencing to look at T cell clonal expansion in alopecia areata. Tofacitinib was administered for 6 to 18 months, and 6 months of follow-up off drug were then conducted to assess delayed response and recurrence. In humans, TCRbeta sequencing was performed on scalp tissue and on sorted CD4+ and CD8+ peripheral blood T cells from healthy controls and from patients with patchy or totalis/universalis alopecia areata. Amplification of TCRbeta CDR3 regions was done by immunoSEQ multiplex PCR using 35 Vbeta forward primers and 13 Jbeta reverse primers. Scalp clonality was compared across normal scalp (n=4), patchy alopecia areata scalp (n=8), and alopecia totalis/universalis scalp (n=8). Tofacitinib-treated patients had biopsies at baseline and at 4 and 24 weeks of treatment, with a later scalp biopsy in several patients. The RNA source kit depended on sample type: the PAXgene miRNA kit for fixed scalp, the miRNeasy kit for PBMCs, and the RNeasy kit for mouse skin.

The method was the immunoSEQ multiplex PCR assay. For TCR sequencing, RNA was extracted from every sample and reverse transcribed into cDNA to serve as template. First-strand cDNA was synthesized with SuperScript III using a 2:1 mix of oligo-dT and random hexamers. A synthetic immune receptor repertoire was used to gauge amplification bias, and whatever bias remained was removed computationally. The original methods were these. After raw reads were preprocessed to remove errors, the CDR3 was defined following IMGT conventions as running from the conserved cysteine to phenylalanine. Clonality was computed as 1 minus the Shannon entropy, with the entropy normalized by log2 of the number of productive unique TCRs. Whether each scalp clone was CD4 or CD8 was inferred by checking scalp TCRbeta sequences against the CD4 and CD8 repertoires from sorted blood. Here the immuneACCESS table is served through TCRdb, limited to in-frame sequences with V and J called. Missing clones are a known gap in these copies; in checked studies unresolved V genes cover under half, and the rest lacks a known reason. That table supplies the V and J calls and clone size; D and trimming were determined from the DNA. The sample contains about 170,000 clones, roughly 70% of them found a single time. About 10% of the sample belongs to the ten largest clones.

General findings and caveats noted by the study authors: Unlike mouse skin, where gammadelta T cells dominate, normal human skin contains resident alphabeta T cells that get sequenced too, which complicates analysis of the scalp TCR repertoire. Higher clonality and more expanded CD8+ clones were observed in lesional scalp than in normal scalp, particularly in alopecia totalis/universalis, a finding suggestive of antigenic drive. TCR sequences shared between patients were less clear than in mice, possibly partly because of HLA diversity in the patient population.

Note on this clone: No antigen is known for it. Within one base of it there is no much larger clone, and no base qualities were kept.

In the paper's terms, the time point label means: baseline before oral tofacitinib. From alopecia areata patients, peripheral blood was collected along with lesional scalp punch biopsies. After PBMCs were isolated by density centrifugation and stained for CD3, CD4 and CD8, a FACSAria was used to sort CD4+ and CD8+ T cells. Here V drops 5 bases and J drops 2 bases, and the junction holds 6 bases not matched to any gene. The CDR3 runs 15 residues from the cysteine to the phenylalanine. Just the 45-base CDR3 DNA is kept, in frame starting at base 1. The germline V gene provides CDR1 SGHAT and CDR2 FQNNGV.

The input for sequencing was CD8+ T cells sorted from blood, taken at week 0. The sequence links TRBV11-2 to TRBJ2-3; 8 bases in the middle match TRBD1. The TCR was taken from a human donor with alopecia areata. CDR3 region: CASSASRGHTDTQYF. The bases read TGTGCCAGCAGCGCAAGCAGGGGGCACACAGATACGCAGTATTTT.